One sample yielded the 17 T cell receptor beta chains listed below, sequenced in a study of T cells in Graves' hyperthyroidism and ophthalmopathy. The TCR beta CDR3 regions underwent amplification using RNA transcripts as the source. The primer set for the first-round RT-PCR of the TCR CDR3 was HTBI. One entry per CDR3 protein, called by TCRdb with MiXCR from the multiplex PCR reads. The sample has approximately 640,000 distinct CDR3 sequences, 45% seen once. Material: peripheral blood or thyroid tissue (not recorded which). The receptors originated from an adult man with Graves' disease, either hyperthyroidism or ophthalmopathy (not recorded which).

This clonotype was recorded at least ten times. This chain links TRBV5-1 with TRBJ2-6; D unresolved. The germline V gene encodes CDR1 SGHRS and CDR2 YFSETQ. CDR3 size: 16 residues. Trimming cost V 3 bases and J 1 base, with 11 bases left between them. In DNA form, the CDR3 reads TGCGCCAGCAGCTCAGGTCTTGGGTCTGGGGCCAACGTCCTGACTTTC. Its translation: CASSSGLGSGANVLTF. The variable domain in full, with the rest retrieved from reference TRBV5-1 and TRBJ2-6, is KAGVTQTPRYLIKTRGQQVTLSCSPISGHRSVSWYQQTPGQGLQFLFEYFSETQRNKGNFPGRFSGRQFSNSRSEMNVSTLELGDSALYLCASSSGLGSGANVLTFGAGSRLTVL.

This clonotype has only a few counts. In nucleotides, the CDR3 is TGCAGTGCTACCCACCCGACAGGGCGTGAGGGCTACACCTTC. It codes for CSATHPTGREGYTF. The rearrangement joins TRBV20-1 to TRBJ1-2; 7 nucleotides align to TRBD1. V gave up 4 bases and J gave up 8 bases; unmatched junction bases: 13. The germline gives CDR1 DFQATT, CDR2 SNEGSKA (reference sequence). The length of the CDR3 is 14 residues.

V and J are TRBV20-1 and TRBJ2-2; D not certain. V dropped 1 base and J dropped 8 bases, with 5 bases sitting between them. CDR1 DFQATT and CDR2 SNEGSKA come from the germline V gene (reference sequence). The CDR3 spans 11 residues. The CDR3 loop is CSARVRGELFF. CDR3 bases: TGCAGTGCTAGAGTGCGGGGGGAGCTGTTTTTT.

As to this clonotype: This may be a read error, as it is one base from a much larger clone. The chain employs TRBV7-2 and TRBJ2-5; 7 positions agree with TRBD1. The germline V gene has CDR1 SGHTA and CDR2 FQGNSA. This CDR3 spans 15 amino acids. J lost 5 bases, V lost 1 base, and 7 bases had no gene match. CDR3 coding DNA: TGTGCCAGCAGCTTAGGCCAGGGGGTGGTGGAGACCCAGTACTTC. Its protein product is CASSLGQGVVETQYF.

V and J are TRBV29-1 and TRBJ1-4; tentative D call: TRBD1 (5 bases). This CDR3 has 14 residues. V dropped 4 bases and J dropped 6 bases, with 15 bases sitting between them. From germline, CDR1 is SQVTM and CDR2 ANQGSEA. This CDR3 is CSVAASWDYEKLFF. CDR3 nucleotides: TGCAGCGTTGCGGCCTCCTGGGACTATGAAAAACTGTTTTTT.

This clonotype was counted many times. The chain links TRBV12-3 or TRBV12-4 to TRBJ1-2, with 8 bases matching TRBD1. The junction had 5 bases not matched to a gene; V was cut back by 5 bases and J by 0 bases. This CDR3 is built from 15 residues. CDR3 bases: TGTGCCAGCAGTGGCCGGGACAGGTCTAACTATGGCTACACCTTC. Encoded protein: CASSGRDRSNYGYTF.

Concerning this clonotype itself: The CDR3 end shows no conserved phenylalanine or tryptophan, and so a read error is likely. No DNA is shown, since the ends of the CDR3 on it are uncertain; the CDR3 is the one TCRdb lists. The CDR3 protein is CATSERDSYY. The rearrangement uses TRBV24-1 and TRBJ1-6; the table gives TRBD1 as D, unverified against the DNA. A total of 10 residues make up the CDR3, ends included. CDR1 KGHDR and CDR2 SFDVKD come from the germline V gene.

V is TRBV7-2 and J is TRBJ1-2; 10 bases agree with TRBD1. Germline CDR1 SGHTA, CDR2 FQGNSA. Unmatched junction bases numbered 4, after V lost 4 bases and J lost 2 bases. The CDR3 has 15 amino acids. For the CDR3, the DNA is TGTGCCAGCAGCTCGGGGACAGGGGAGAACTATGGCTACACCTTC. Translating gives CASSSGTGENYGYTF. Filled out from reference TRBV7-2 and TRBJ1-2, the complete variable domain reads GAGVSQSPSNKVTEKGKDVELRCDPISGHTALYWYRQSLGQGLEFLIYFQGNSAPDKSGLPSDRFSAERTGGSVSTLTIQRTQQEDSAVYLCASSSGTGENYGYTFGSGTRLTVV.

This chain joins TRBV7-2 and TRBJ1-3; the D is unclear. CDR3 length: 16 amino acids. CDR1 is SGHTA, CDR2 FQGNSA, per germline. Trimming took 0 bases from V and 0 from J, leaving 9 bases between them. Written as DNA, the CDR3 is TGTGCCAGCAGCTTAGCCGGACGGAACTCTGGAAACACCATATATTTT. Residues: CASSLAGRNSGNTIYF.

The chain recombines TRBV3-1 with TRBJ2-5; TRBD2 is a possible D gene (5 bases). The CDR3 has 14 residues. Germline V gives CDR1 LGHDT, CDR2 YNNKEL (reference sequence). Trimming took 7 bases from V and 6 from J, leaving 18 bases between them. The CDR3 bases are TGTGCCAGCACCGGAGCGGAGCTTTGGAAGACCCAGTACTTC. Its translation: CASTGAELWKTQYF.

This clonotype was detected ten times or more. This rearrangement joins TRBV7-8 to TRBJ1-6; possibly TRBD1 for D (5 bases). CDR3 length equals 16 residues. Germline CDR1 and CDR2: SGHVS and FQNEAQ. V lost 1 base and J 7 bases, leaving 14 bases between the germline ends. For the CDR3, the DNA is TGTGCCAGCAGCTTAGGTGGCAGGGTGCGCAATTCACCCCTCCACTTT. It encodes CASSLGGRVRNSPLHF.

The chain uses TRBV7-6 and TRBJ1-5; TRBD1 agrees at 12 bases. V was pared by 4 bases and J by 5 bases, with 9 bases of the junction left unmatched. The CDR3 is 17 residues long. Germline V gene sequence: CDR1 SGHVS, CDR2 FNYEAQ. The CDR3 DNA follows: TGTGCCAGCAGCTGGGGACCGGGACAGGGGGCGGATCAGCCCCAGCATTTT. This sequence encodes CASSWGPGQGADQPQHF. Together with reference TRBV7-6 and TRBJ1-5, the CDR3 gives the full variable domain: GAGVSQSPRYKVTKRGQDVALRCDPISGHVSLYWYRQALGQGPEFLTYFNYEAQQDKSGLPNDRFSAERPEGSISTLTIQRTEQRDSAMYRCASSWGPGQGADQPQHFGDGTRLSIL.

This clonotype has only one observation. Germline is not matched at one junction end, which may reflect a read error. The chain links TRBV6-5 to TRBJ2-5; the D gene could be TRBD1 or TRBD2 (6 bases each). The CDR3 has 13 amino acids. CDR1 and CDR2 from the germline V gene are MNHEY and SVGAGI. The CDR3 protein is CAISYGPGATQYF. CDR3 nucleotide sequence: TGTGCCATCAGTTACGGACCGGGGGCGACCCAGTACTTC.

This clonotype was seen many times. This sequence joins TRBV6-5 and TRBJ2-5; D remains ambiguous. Germline V gene sequence: CDR1 MNHEY, CDR2 SVGAGI. The CDR3 spans 13 residues. V was trimmed by 5 bases and J by 3 bases, leaving 10 bases between them. CDR3 sequence: CASSEIGEETQYF. CDR3 coding DNA: TGTGCCAGCAGTGAAATAGGAGAAGAGACCCAGTACTTC.

Comments on this clonotype: Compared with germline, one end of the junction differs, possibly owing to a read error. This rearrangement joins TRBV29-1 to TRBJ1-1; a weak D match, TRBD1 (5 bases). The CDR3 spans 12 residues. CDR1 is SQVTM, CDR2 ANQGSEA, per germline. CDR3 nucleotide sequence: TGTGCCTGGACCCCAGGGCTCACTGAAGCTTTCTTT. Translation gives CAWTPGLTEAFF. Full variable domain (outside the CDR3, taken from reference TRBV29-1 and TRBJ1-1): SAVISQKPSRDICQRGTSLTIQCQVDSQVTMMFWYRQQPGQSLTLIATANQGSEATYESGFVIDKFPISRPNLTFSTLTVSNMSPEDSSIYLCAWTPGLTEAFFGQGTRLTVV.

This clonotype showed up many times. The chain links TRBV2 to TRBJ1-1; D unresolved. V was clipped by 0 bases and J by 6 bases, with 11 bases between them. Germline V lookup: CDR1 SNHLY, CDR2 FYNNEI. This CDR3 contains 14 residues. CDR3 residues: CASSEALIEPEAFF. The CDR3 nucleotides are TGTGCCAGCAGTGAAGCGCTAATAGAGCCTGAAGCTTTCTTT.

This clonotype was picked up a small number of times. The CDR3 protein is CASSPGTSYYEQYF. The CDR3 bases are TGTGCCAGCAGCCCCGGGACTTCGTACTACGAGCAGTACTTC. The rearrangement joins TRBV7-9 to TRBJ2-7; D is perhaps TRBD2 (6 bases). The germline gives CDR1 SEHNR, CDR2 FQNEAQ (reference sequence). Trimming cost V 5 bases and J 3 bases, with 14 bases left between them. CDR3 length: 14 residues.